This T cell receptor (beta chain) was observed in a study of cytomegalovirus exposure and HLA in healthy donors. Overall study findings and caveats: The majority of TCR sequences were rare, yet some public TCRs appeared in many donors.

For this clone: What it recognizes is unknown.

Using immunoSEQ multiplex PCR, the repertoire was profiled, and TCRdb retains in-frame clones only, with some absent. The sample lists under 250,000 clones, less than 90% seen once, with 5.5% to 6.5% in the top ten. The CDR3 spans 14 residues. Germline CDR1 reads MNHEY; CDR2 reads SVGAGI. Trimming took 5 bases from V and 0 from J, leaving 8 bases between them. The TCR comes from a woman under 30 in good health and CMV-seronegative. J is TRBJ1-5 and V is TRBV6-5; D gene ambiguous. Sequenced input: PBMCs. The DNA of the CDR3 is TGTGCCAGCAGTATAGGGAATAGCAATCAGCCCCAGCATTTT. It translates to CASSIGNSNQPQHF.